This T cell receptor (beta chain) stems from a study of CD8+ T cells in alopecia areata (dated by TCRdb to 2017 to 2018). Looking at the study overall: Treated patients were enrolled in an open-label pilot trial of oral tofacitinib at 5 to 10 mg twice daily for moderate-to-severe alopecia areata. Patients stayed on tofacitinib for 6 to 18 months and then had 6 months of follow-up off drug so that delayed response and recurrence could be assessed. For the treated patients, the SALT score, which quantifies what percentage of scalp surface area is affected, served as the measure of disease severity. The study used high-throughput TCRbeta sequencing to examine T cell clonal expansion in alopecia areata, in both the C3H/HeJ mouse model and human patients. Scalp tissue and sorted CD4+ and CD8+ peripheral blood T cells from patchy and totalis/universalis alopecia areata patients and from healthy controls were covered by human TCRbeta sequencing. Patients on tofacitinib were biopsied at baseline and after 4 and 24 weeks of treatment, and several of the patients also had a later scalp biopsy. Clonality in the scalp was compared among normal scalp (n=4), patchy alopecia areata scalp (n=8), and alopecia totalis/universalis scalp (n=8). The RNA source kit depended on sample type: the PAXgene miRNA kit for fixed scalp, the miRNeasy kit for PBMCs, and the RNeasy kit for mouse skin. Amplification of TCRbeta CDR3 regions was done by immunoSEQ multiplex PCR using 35 Vbeta forward primers and 13 Jbeta reverse primers. The paper as a whole reports these results and caveats: Lesional scalp, especially in alopecia totalis/universalis, showed higher clonality and more expanded CD8+ clones than normal scalp, suggesting antigenic drive. Unlike mouse skin, which is dominated by gammadelta T cells, normal human skin has resident alphabeta T cells that are also sequenced, and this complicates analysis of the scalp TCR repertoire. During tofacitinib treatment, many expanded lesional clones stuck around in both scalp and blood, and this persistence may partly explain why relapse happens after treatment is stopped. Because the treated cohort was small and included a single nonresponder, larger studies are needed to assess links between baseline CD8+ expansion and response. Shared TCR sequences between patients were less evident than in mice, which may be partly attributable to HLA diversity in the patient population. With tofacitinib, both scalp clonality and the number of expanded CD8+ clones among the top 100 scalp clones went down significantly.

The CDR3 holds 15 amino acids from the cysteine to the phenylalanine. Of all the DNA, just the CDR3 is kept, 45 bases in frame from base 1. The germline V gene sets CDR1 to SGHTA and CDR2 to FQGNSA. Unmatched junction bases come to 4, with V trimmed by 1 base and J by 2 bases. This clone was detected ten times or more. The specificity of this receptor is unknown. Nothing much larger sits one base from this clone, and base qualities are not available. The time point label corresponds to: about 4 weeks on oral tofacitinib. What this sample's treatment or condition label stands for: oral pan-JAK inhibitor, 5-10 mg twice daily. Peripheral blood and lesional scalp punch biopsies were obtained from patients with alopecia areata. PBMCs were separated by density centrifugation and stained for CD3, CD4 and CD8, after which CD4+ and CD8+ T cells were sorted on a FACSAria. The method was the immunoSEQ multiplex PCR assay. RNA was extracted from all samples and reverse transcribed into cDNA as template for TCR sequencing. First-strand cDNA was synthesized using SuperScript III with a 2:1 mix of oligo-dT and random hexamers. Amplification bias was assessed with a synthetic immune receptor repertoire, and residual bias was removed computationally. The authors processed their data as follows. Raw reads were preprocessed to remove errors, and CDR3 was defined according to IMGT conventions as the region from the conserved cysteine to phenylalanine. Clonality was computed as 1 minus the Shannon entropy, with the entropy normalized by log2 of the number of productive unique TCRs. Scalp TCRbeta sequences were cross-referenced with sorted blood CD4 and CD8 repertoires so that the CD4 or CD8 identity of scalp clones could be inferred. TCRdb holds this immuneACCESS table with in-frame rearrangements only. Some clones are missing; in checked studies, unresolved V genes explain under half, and the rest has no known cause. V, J and clone size are those of that table, while D and trimming were read from the DNA. The sample contains about 210,000 clones, over 60% of them found a single time. Roughly 4.2% of the sample rests with the top ten.

The rearranged segments are TRBV7-2 and TRBJ2-5; 7 nucleotides in the junction match TRBD1. Source: CD4+ T cells sorted from blood, taken at week 4, from a patient treated with tofacitinib. The sequence was obtained from a human donor with alopecia areata. The nucleotide sequence is given as TGTGCCAGCAGCTTAGGGCAGGGGGTGCAAGAGACCCAGTACTTC. Its translation reads: CASSLGQGVQETQYF.